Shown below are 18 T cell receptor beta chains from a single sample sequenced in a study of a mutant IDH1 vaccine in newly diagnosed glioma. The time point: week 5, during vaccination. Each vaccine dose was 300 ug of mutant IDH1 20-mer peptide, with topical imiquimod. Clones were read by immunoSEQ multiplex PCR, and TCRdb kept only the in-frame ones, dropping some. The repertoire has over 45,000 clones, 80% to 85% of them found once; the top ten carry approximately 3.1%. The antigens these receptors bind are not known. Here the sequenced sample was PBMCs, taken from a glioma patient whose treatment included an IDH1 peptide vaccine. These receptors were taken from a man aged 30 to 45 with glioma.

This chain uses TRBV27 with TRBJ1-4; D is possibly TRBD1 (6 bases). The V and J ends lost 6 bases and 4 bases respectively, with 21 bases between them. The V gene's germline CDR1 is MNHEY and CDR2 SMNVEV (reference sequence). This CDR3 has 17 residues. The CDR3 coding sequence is TGTGCCAGCAGGGGGGCCGGAAACCCCTACTTTAATGAAAAACTGTTTTTT. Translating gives CASRGAGNPYFNEKLFF.

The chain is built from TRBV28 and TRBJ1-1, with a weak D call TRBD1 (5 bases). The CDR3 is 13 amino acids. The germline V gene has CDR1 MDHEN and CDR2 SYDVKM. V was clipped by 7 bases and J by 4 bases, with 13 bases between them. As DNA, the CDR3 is TGTGCCAGCACGCGGGGGACGGGCACTGAAGCTTTCTTT. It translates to CASTRGTGTEAFF. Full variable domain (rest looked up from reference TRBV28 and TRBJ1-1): DVKVTQSSRYLVKRTGEKVFLECVQDMDHENMFWYRQDPGLGLRLIYFSYDVKMKEKGDIPEGYSVSREKKERFSLILESASTNQTSMYLCASTRGTGTEAFFGQGTRLTVV.

The CDR3 DNA is TGTGCCAGCAGTCGGCTAGCGGGGGGCCCAGATACGCAGTATTTT. This codes for CASSRLAGGPDTQYF. The chain has TRBV25-1 and TRBJ2-3, with 11 bases fitting TRBD2. V gave up 5 bases and J gave up 4 bases; unmatched junction bases: 5. This CDR3 spans 15 amino acids. Germline V gives CDR1 MGHDK, CDR2 SYGVNS.

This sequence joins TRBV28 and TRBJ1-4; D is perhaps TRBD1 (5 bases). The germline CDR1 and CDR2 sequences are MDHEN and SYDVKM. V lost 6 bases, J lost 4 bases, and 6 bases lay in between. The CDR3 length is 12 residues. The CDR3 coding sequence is TGTGCCAGCAGAAGGGGTAATGAAAAACTGTTTTTT. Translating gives CASRRGNEKLFF. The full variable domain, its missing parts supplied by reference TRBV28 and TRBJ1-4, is DVKVTQSSRYLVKRTGEKVFLECVQDMDHENMFWYRQDPGLGLRLIYFSYDVKMKEKGDIPEGYSVSREKKERFSLILESASTNQTSMYLCASRRGNEKLFFGSGTQLSVL.

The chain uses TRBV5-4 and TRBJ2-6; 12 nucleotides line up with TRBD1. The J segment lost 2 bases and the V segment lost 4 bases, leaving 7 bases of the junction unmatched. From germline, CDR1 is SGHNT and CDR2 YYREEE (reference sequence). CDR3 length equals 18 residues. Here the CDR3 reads CASSPTGTGGAGANVLTF. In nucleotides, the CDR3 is TGTGCCAGCAGCCCCACCGGGACAGGGGGCGCTGGGGCCAACGTCCTGACTTTC.

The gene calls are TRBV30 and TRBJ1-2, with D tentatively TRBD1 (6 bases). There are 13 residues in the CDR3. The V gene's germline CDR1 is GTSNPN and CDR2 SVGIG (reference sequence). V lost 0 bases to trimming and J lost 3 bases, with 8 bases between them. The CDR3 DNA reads TGTGCCTGGAGTGTAAGGGGGTACTATGGCTACACCTTC. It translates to CAWSVRGYYGYTF.

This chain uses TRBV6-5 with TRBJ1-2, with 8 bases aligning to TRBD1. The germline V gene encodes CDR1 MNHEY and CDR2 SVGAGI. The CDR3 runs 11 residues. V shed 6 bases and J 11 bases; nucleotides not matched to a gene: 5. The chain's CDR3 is CASRGTGRYTF. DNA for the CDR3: TGTGCCAGCAGGGGGACAGGACGTTACACCTTC.

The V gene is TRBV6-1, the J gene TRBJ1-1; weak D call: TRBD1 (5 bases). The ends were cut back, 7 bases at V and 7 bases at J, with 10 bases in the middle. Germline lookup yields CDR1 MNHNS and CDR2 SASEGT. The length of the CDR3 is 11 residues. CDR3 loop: CASTRGYEAFF. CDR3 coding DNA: TGTGCCAGCACCCGGGGCTATGAAGCTTTCTTT.

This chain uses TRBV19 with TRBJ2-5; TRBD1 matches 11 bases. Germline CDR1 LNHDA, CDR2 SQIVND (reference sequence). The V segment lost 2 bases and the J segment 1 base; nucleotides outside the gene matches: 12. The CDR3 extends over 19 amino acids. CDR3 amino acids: CASSIRGVRDRGSQETQYF. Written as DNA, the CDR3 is TGTGCCAGTAGTATAAGGGGCGTTCGGGACAGGGGGTCCCAAGAGACCCAGTACTTC.

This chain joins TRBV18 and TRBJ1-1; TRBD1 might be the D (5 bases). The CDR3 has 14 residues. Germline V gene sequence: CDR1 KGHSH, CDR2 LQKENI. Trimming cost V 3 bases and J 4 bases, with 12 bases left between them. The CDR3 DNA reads TGTGCCAGCTCACCGACGGGACGGGTCACTGAAGCTTTCTTT. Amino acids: CASSPTGRVTEAFF.

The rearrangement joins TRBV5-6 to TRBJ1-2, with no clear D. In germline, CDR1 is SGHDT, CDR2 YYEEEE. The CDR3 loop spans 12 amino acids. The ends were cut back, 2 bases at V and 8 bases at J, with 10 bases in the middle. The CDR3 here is CASSFALGGYTF. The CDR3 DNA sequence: TGTGCCAGCAGCTTTGCCCTGGGGGGCTACACCTTC. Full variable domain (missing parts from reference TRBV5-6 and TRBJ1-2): DAGVTQSPTHLIKTRGQQVTLRCSPKSGHDTVSWYQQALGQGPQFIFQYYEEEERQRGNFPDRFSGHQFPNYSSELNVNALLLGDSALYLCASSFALGGYTFGSGTRLTVV.

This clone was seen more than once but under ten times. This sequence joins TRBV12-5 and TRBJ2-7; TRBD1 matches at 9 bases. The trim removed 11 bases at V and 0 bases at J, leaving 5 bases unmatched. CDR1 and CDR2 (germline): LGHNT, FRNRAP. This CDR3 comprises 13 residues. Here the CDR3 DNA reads TGTGCTGGGGGACAGGGTCGCTCCTACGAGCAGTACTTC. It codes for CAGGQGRSYEQYF.

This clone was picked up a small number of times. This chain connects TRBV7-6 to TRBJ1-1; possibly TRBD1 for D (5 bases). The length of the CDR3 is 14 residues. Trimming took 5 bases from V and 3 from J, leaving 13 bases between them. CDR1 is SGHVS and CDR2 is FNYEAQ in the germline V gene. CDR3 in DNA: TGTGCCAGCAGCCCCCTCGGGGCGCACACTGAAGCTTTCTTT. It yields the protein CASSPLGAHTEAFF.

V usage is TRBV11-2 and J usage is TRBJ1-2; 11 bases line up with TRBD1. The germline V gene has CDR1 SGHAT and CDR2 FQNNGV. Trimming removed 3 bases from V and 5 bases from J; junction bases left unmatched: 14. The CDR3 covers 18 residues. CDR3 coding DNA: TGTGCCAGCAGCTTCCATGGGATGGACAGGGGGCGAAATTATGGCTACACCTTC. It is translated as CASSFHGMDRGRNYGYTF.

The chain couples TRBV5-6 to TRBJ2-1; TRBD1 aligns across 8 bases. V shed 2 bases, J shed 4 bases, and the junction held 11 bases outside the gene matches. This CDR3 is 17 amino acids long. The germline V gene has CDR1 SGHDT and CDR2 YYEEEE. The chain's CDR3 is CASSLDVVQGAYNEQFF. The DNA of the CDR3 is TGTGCCAGCAGCTTAGATGTCGTCCAGGGGGCTTACAATGAGCAGTTCTTC.

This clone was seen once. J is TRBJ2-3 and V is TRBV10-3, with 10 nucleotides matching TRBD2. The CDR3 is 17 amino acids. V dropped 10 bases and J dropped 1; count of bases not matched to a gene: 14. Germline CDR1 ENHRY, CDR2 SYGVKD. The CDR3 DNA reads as TGTGCCAACGCCACCGGGAGCGGGGGGGTTGGCACAGATACGCAGTATTTT. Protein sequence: CANATGSGGVGTDTQYF.

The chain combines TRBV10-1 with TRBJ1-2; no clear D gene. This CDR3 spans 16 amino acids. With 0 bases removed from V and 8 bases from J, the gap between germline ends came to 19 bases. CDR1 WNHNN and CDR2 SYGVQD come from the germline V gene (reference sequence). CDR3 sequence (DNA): TGCGCCAGCAGTGAGTCGATCGCAGGCCCCCGGGAGGGCTACACCTTC. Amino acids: CASSESIAGPREGYTF.

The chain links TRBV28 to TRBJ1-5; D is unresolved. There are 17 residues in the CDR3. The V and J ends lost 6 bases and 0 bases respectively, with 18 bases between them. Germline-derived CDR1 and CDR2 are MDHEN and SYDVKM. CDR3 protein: CASSTIIDGYSNQPQHF. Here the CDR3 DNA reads TGTGCCAGCAGCACCATCATAGACGGATATAGCAATCAGCCCCAGCATTTT. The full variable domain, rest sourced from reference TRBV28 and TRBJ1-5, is DVKVTQSSRYLVKRTGEKVFLECVQDMDHENMFWYRQDPGLGLRLIYFSYDVKMKEKGDIPEGYSVSREKKERFSLILESASTNQTSMYLCASSTIIDGYSNQPQHFGDGTRLSIL.